This T cell receptor (beta chain) derives from a study of beta chain features in type 1 diabetes. About the study: Cell yields, age and gender were similar between patients and healthy donors. Analysis included under 120,000,000 sorted cells drawn from all samples.

With 5 bases removed from V and 8 bases from J, the gap between germline ends came to 18 bases. The CDR3 is 15 amino acids. The germline V gene has CDR1 LNHNV and CDR2 YYDKDF (reference sequence). A single heparinised blood sample, averaging roughly 100 mL, was obtained per donor. Using CD45RO/CCR7/CD25/CD127/CD95/CD27, CD4+ naive, central memory, regulatory and stem cell-like memory cells were sorted. This clone came up a few times. Expressed TCRB transcripts were sequenced because the entire RNA isolate underwent reverse transcription. The repertoire was sequenced with immunoSEQ multiplex PCR; TCRdb's copy has only in-frame clones and lacks some. The sample includes a few hundred thousand clones, around 12% seen only once; the top ten take 0.015% to 0.02%.

This clonotype originated in a man aged 18 to 30 in good health. The rearrangement uses TRBV15 and TRBJ1-4; D might be TRBD1 (6 bases). The specimen sequenced was naive CD4+ T cells from blood. CDR3 in amino acids: CATSVSRGEGEKLFF. The CDR3 DNA reads as TGTGCCACCAGCGTGTCCAGGGGAGAGGGAGAAAAACTGTTTTTT.